The rows below give T cell receptor beta chains drawn from one sample of a study. MiXCR, run by TCRdb on the reads, gives a single entry per CDR3 protein. The data contain about 7,100 distinct CDR3 sequences, about 30% of them singletons. What was sequenced was blood. Receptor source: a human donor. CDR3s include the opening cysteine and the closing phenylalanine or tryptophan. Fields, in order: V gene, J gene, clone size, D gene, CDR3 DNA, CDR3 protein. D genes are given only for firm matches. Part of the rows lack a size; the others show once, few, many or a class for expanded clones.

V: TRBV7-3; J: TRBJ2-6; size: .; D: .; DNA: TGTGCCAGCAGCGCAGCTTATGGAGTTGAAGCTTTC; CDR3: CASSAAYGVEAF
V: TRBV20-1; J: TRBJ2-2; size: .; D: .; DNA: TGCAGTGCCCCCTCCGGGGAGCTGTTTTTT; CDR3: CSAPSGELFF
V: TRBV30; J: TRBJ1-2; size: .; D: .; DNA: TGTGCCTGGAGTGTCGTAACTCAACTGGGGACTGATTACACCTTC; CDR3: CAWSVVTQLGTDYTF
V: TRBV30; J: TRBJ1-5; size: medium-sized; D: TRBD1; DNA: TGTGCCTGGAGCGTCGGACAGGGGACGCAGCCCCAGCATTTT; CDR3: CAWSVGQGTQPQHF
V: TRBV29-1; J: TRBJ1-3; size: medium-sized; D: TRBD1; DNA: TGCAGCGTCACTTACAGGGGTGGAAACACCATATATTTT; CDR3: CSVTYRGGNTIYF
V: TRBV14; J: TRBJ2-3; size: many; D: .; DNA: TGTGCCAGCAGCCCTCAACTAACCTCTAGCACAGATACGCAGTATTTT; CDR3: CASSPQLTSSTDTQYF
V: TRBV29-1; J: TRBJ2-1; size: .; D: .; DNA: TGCAGCGTCGACTCCTACAATGAGCAGTTCTTC; CDR3: CSVDSYNEQFF
V: TRBV20-1; J: TRBJ1-4; size: medium-sized; D: .; DNA: TGCAGTGCTAGAGTAGGAATTGATGAAAAACTGTTTTTT; CDR3: CSARVGIDEKLFF
V: TRBV30; J: TRBJ2-2; size: medium-sized; D: .; DNA: TGTGCCTGGAGCCTTCTGACAGCCAACACCGGGGAGCTGTTTTTT; CDR3: CAWSLLTANTGELFF
V: TRBV29-1; J: TRBJ2-5; size: .; D: .; DNA: TGCAGCGTTGAAGAGGCCGGACTGGGAGAGACCCAGTACTTC; CDR3: CSVEEAGLGETQYF
V: TRBV29-1; J: TRBJ1-1; size: medium-sized; D: .; DNA: TGCAGCGTTGAGCTGAACACTGAAGCTTTCTTT; CDR3: CSVELNTEAFF
V: TRBV29-1; J: TRBJ1-1; size: .; D: .; DNA: TGCAGCGTTGAAGATGGGGACACTGAAGCTTTCTTT; CDR3: CSVEDGDTEAFF
V: TRBV5-1; J: TRBJ1-2; size: medium-sized; D: .; DNA: TGCGCCAGCAGCGAGTTACAGGGTCGAAATGGCTACACCTTC; CDR3: CASSELQGRNGYTF
V: TRBV20-1; J: TRBJ2-1; size: medium-sized; D: TRBD2; DNA: TGCAGTGCTAGCGGACTAGCGGGAGCGGCATCCTACAATGAGCAGTTCTTC; CDR3: CSASGLAGAASYNEQFF
V: TRBV29-1; J: TRBJ1-2; size: medium-sized; D: .; DNA: TGCAGCGTTGACAAGACCTATGGCTACACCTTC; CDR3: CSVDKTYGYTF
V: TRBV6-2/TRBV6-3; J: TRBJ1-5; size: medium-sized; D: .; DNA: TGTGCCAGCAGTTGGGACCCTAATCAGCCCCAGCATTTT; CDR3: CASSWDPNQPQHF
V: TRBV4-2; J: TRBJ1-1; size: .; D: .; DNA: TGTGCCAGCAGCCCGCGGGACAAAGCTGTAACATTGTGGGGACAAAGAAACACTGAAGCTTTCTTT; CDR3: CASSPRDKAVTLWGQRNTEAFF
V: TRBV12-3/TRBV12-4; J: TRBJ2-7; size: medium-sized; D: .; DNA: TGTGCCAGCAGTTACAAGGGGAAGGGGTACTTC; CDR3: CASSYKGKGYF
V: TRBV20-1; J: TRBJ2-3; size: medium-sized; D: TRBD2; DNA: TGCAGTGCTAGAGATCCTAGCGGATACACAGATACGCAGTATTTT; CDR3: CSARDPSGYTDTQYF
V: TRBV14; J: TRBJ1-5; size: few; D: .; DNA: TGTGCCAGCAGCCAAGAATTAGGGCAGGGAGGTAATCAGCCCCAGCATTTT; CDR3: CASSQELGQGGNQPQHF
V: TRBV7-9; J: TRBJ2-5; size: .; D: .; DNA: TGTGCCAGCAGCCCCCTTGTCGAGACCCAGTACTTC; CDR3: CASSPLVETQYF
V: TRBV20-1; J: TRBJ2-7; size: medium-sized; D: .; DNA: TGCAGTGCTGGTACCCCTAGCGATTCCTACGAGCAGTACTTC; CDR3: CSAGTPSDSYEQYF
V: TRBV29-1; J: TRBJ2-1; size: medium-sized; D: .; DNA: TGCAGCGTTGTCCGAATTAGGAACAATGAGCAGTTCTTC; CDR3: CSVVRIRNNEQFF
V: TRBV29-1; J: TRBJ1-2; size: medium-sized; D: .; DNA: TGCAGCGTTGATAAGGGACCTCAGGGGAGGTTCGGCTACACCTTC; CDR3: CSVDKGPQGRFGYTF
V: TRBV4-2; J: TRBJ2-3; size: medium-sized; D: .; DNA: TGTGCCAGCAGCCAAGAACGCAGGGGCATAGATACGCAGTATTTT; CDR3: CASSQERRGIDTQYF
V: TRBV4-2; J: TRBJ2-7; size: large; D: TRBD2; DNA: TGTGCCAGCAGCCAAGAAGGGACTAGAGGATACGAGCAGTACTTC; CDR3: CASSQEGTRGYEQYF
V: TRBV20-1; J: TRBJ1-5; size: many; D: TRBD1; DNA: TGCAGTGCTAGAGATCCGAGACAGGGCGTCGATCAGCCCCAGCATTTT; CDR3: CSARDPRQGVDQPQHF
V: TRBV28; J: TRBJ1-2; size: .; D: .; DNA: TGTGCCAGCAGTTCGGCGGCCTATGGCTACACCTTC; CDR3: CASSSAAYGYTF
V: TRBV20-1; J: TRBJ1-6; size: .; D: TRBD1; DNA: TGCAGTGCCGGCACCCGGACAGGCGCAACACCCCTCCACTTT; CDR3: CSAGTRTGATPLHF
V: TRBV20-1; J: TRBJ2-3; size: medium-sized; D: TRBD1; DNA: TGCAGCAAATACGGGACAGGGTCGTCAGATACGCAGTATTTT; CDR3: CSKYGTGSSDTQYF
V: TRBV18; J: TRBJ2-5; size: few; D: .; DNA: TGTGCCAGCTCCGAAGGCCGGGAGACCCAGTACTTC; CDR3: CASSEGRETQYF
V: TRBV19; J: TRBJ2-1; size: once; D: .; DNA: TGTGCCTCCAGCCGGGATAATGAGCAGTTCTTC; CDR3: CASSRDNEQFF
V: TRBV29-1; J: TRBJ2-7; size: medium-sized; D: TRBD2; DNA: TGCAGCGCCGGACGGACTAGCGACGAGCAGTACTTC; CDR3: CSAGRTSDEQYF
V: TRBV20-1; J: TRBJ2-5; size: many; D: .; DNA: TGCAGTGCTAGAGATTCGGCGGTGACTTTAGAGACCCAGTACTTC; CDR3: CSARDSAVTLETQYF
V: TRBV4-2; J: TRBJ1-1; size: medium-sized; D: .; DNA: TGTGCCAGCAGCCAAGCTCAGACCGGGAACACTGAAGCTTTCTTT; CDR3: CASSQAQTGNTEAFF
V: TRBV6-2/TRBV6-3; J: TRBJ1-1; size: .; D: .; DNA: TGTGCCAGCAGTTACTTAGAATTGGACGACACTGAAGCTTTCTTT; CDR3: CASSYLELDDTEAFF
V: TRBV30; J: TRBJ1-2; size: medium-sized; D: .; DNA: TGTGCCTGGAGTGTAGACGGAAACTACTATGGCTACACCTTC; CDR3: CAWSVDGNYYGYTF
V: TRBV29-1; J: TRBJ1-2; size: medium-sized; D: TRBD1; DNA: TGCAGCGTAACAGGGGGCGGCTACACCTTC; CDR3: CSVTGGGYTF
V: TRBV19; J: TRBJ2-3; size: .; D: .; DNA: TGTGCCTCCGAGGGTACGCAGTATTTT; CDR3: CASEGTQYF
V: TRBV4-2; J: TRBJ2-1; size: medium-sized; D: .; DNA: TGTGCCAGCAGCCAAGACTTCTACTCCGCAGGGAATGAGCAGTTCTTC; CDR3: CASSQDFYSAGNEQFF
V: TRBV14; J: TRBJ2-7; size: medium-sized; D: TRBD2; DNA: TGTGCCAGCAGCCAAGGTAATAGCGGGAGATGGGGGAGCTCCTACGAGCAGTACTTC; CDR3: CASSQGNSGRWGSSYEQYF
V: TRBV29-1; J: TRBJ1-1; size: medium-sized; D: .; DNA: TGCAGCGTCTGGGCTTCTGTGAACACTGAAGCTTTCTTT; CDR3: CSVWASVNTEAFF
V: TRBV20-1; J: TRBJ2-5; size: many; D: TRBD2; DNA: TGCAGTGCCACCGGGACTAGCGGGACAGAGACCCAGTACTTC; CDR3: CSATGTSGTETQYF
V: TRBV20-1; J: TRBJ1-1; size: medium-sized; D: .; DNA: TGCAGTGCTAGAGGCCGGGACGACACTGAAGCTTTCTTT; CDR3: CSARGRDDTEAFF
V: TRBV14; J: TRBJ1-1; size: .; D: .; DNA: TGTGCCAGCAGCCAAGAACTAGCGGGTTCGCGGGCAGCTTTCTTT; CDR3: CASSQELAGSRAAFF
V: TRBV29-1; J: TRBJ1-3; size: .; D: TRBD1; DNA: TGCAGCGCTGAGACAGGGGGCTACACCATATATTTT; CDR3: CSAETGGYTIYF
V: TRBV4-2; J: TRBJ1-2; size: .; D: .; DNA: TGTGCCAGCAGCCAAGGGGGGGCGGACTGGGGCTACACCTTC; CDR3: CASSQGGADWGYTF
V: TRBV29-1; J: TRBJ1-1; size: .; D: TRBD1; DNA: TGCAGCGTCGGACAGGGGGCGCGCACTGAAGCTTTCTTT; CDR3: CSVGQGARTEAFF
V: TRBV29-1; J: TRBJ1-2; size: .; D: TRBD1; DNA: TGCAGCGCTTATGTACAGGGGTACACCTTC; CDR3: CSAYVQGYTF
V: TRBV18; J: TRBJ1-2; size: medium-sized; D: .; DNA: TGTGCCAGCTCACCCTCCGCCGACAGAGTTGGCTACACCTTC; CDR3: CASSPSADRVGYTF
V: TRBV4-2; J: TRBJ1-1; size: medium-sized; D: TRBD1; DNA: TGTGCCAGCAGCCCGGGACAGATGAACACTGAAGCTTTCTTT; CDR3: CASSPGQMNTEAFF
V: TRBV12-3/TRBV12-4; J: TRBJ2-1; size: many; D: TRBD2; DNA: TGTGCCAGCAGTGGCGGGGCGGGAGAGACGAATGAGCAGTTCTTC; CDR3: CASSGGAGETNEQFF
V: TRBV14; J: TRBJ2-7; size: medium-sized; D: TRBD2; DNA: TGTGCCAGCGCCCCACCGGGAGGGAGGGGCGAGCAGTACTTC; CDR3: CASAPPGGRGEQYF
V: TRBV4-2; J: TRBJ2-1; size: many; D: TRBD2; DNA: TGTGCCAGCAGCCACTTGGGACTAGCGGGAAGGGTAAATGAGCAGTTCTTC; CDR3: CASSHLGLAGRVNEQFF
V: TRBV29-1; J: TRBJ1-2; size: medium-sized; D: .; DNA: TGCAGCGTTGAAGATCACAGGGCGGGTGGCTACACCTTC; CDR3: CSVEDHRAGGYTF
V: TRBV29-1; J: TRBJ2-5; size: medium-sized; D: .; DNA: TGCAGCGTTGAAGCGAGGGAGGAACAAGAGACCCAGTACTTC; CDR3: CSVEAREEQETQYF
V: TRBV27; J: TRBJ2-1; size: .; D: .; DNA: TGCACCAGCACCTCCCTCGTGGGGCCTCATATACCGAGCTCCTACAATGAGCAGTTCTTC; CDR3: CTSTSLVGPHIPSSYNEQFF